The text below deals with one T cell receptor (beta chain). The data originate from a study of cytomegalovirus exposure and HLA in healthy donors. J was trimmed by 7 bases and V by 9 bases; bases with no gene match: 9. This CDR3 is 14 amino acids long. CDR1 is LNHDA, CDR2 SQIVND, per germline (reference sequence). Researchers ran the PCR with 60 Vbeta and 13 Jbeta primers. Clones were read by immunoSEQ multiplex PCR, and TCRdb kept only the in-frame ones, dropping some. In total, the table holds about 52,000 clones. The receptor comes from a woman in her fifties or sixties in good health and CMV-seropositive. The sample taken for sequencing was PBMCs. This chain links TRBV19 with TRBJ1-6, with TRBD1 matching over 7 bases. The CDR3 here is CASASGTENSPLHF. The CDR3 nucleotides read TGTGCCAGCGCCTCCGGGACAGAAAATTCACCCCTCCACTTT.